The rows below give T cell receptor beta chains drawn from one sample of a study of T-cell reconstitution after alpha-beta-depleted transplantation in children. One entry per CDR3 protein, called by TCRdb with MiXCR from the PCR reads. The sample gives 600,000 to 700,000 distinct CDR3 sequences, around 13% of which show up once; 0.79% is in the top ten. This material consisted of PBMCs, taken before TCRalphabeta/CD19-depleted stem cell transplant. The receptors were gathered from a girl between 2 and 10 years old with congenital amegakaryocytic thrombocytopenia, due to receive a stem cell transplant. Both conserved end residues are part of each CDR3. D genes are given only for firm matches. Not every row has a clone size; where given, it reads once, few, many or a size class.

clone size: many
D gene: .
V gene: TRBV7-9
J gene: TRBJ2-7
CDR3 DNA: TGTGCCAGCAGCTTAACGCAACTCGAGCAGTACTTC
CDR3 protein: CASSLTQLEQYF

clone size: many
D gene: TRBD1
V gene: TRBV6-5
J gene: TRBJ2-1
CDR3 DNA: TGTGCCAGCAGTTACAGGGCAGGGGGCGGAAATGAGCAGTTCTTC
CDR3 protein: CASSYRAGGGNEQFF

clone size: few
D gene: .
V gene: TRBV6-1
J gene: TRBJ2-1
CDR3 DNA: TGTGCCAGCAGGGCCACTAACTCCCCTGAGCAGTTCTTC
CDR3 protein: CASRATNSPEQFF

clone size: many
D gene: .
V gene: TRBV24-1
J gene: TRBJ1-2
CDR3 DNA: TGTGCCACCAGTGATTACTACTCTGCCAGCTACACCTTC
CDR3 protein: CATSDYYSASYTF

clone size: many
D gene: .
V gene: TRBV20-1
J gene: TRBJ1-1
CDR3 DNA: TGCAGTGCTAGAGGCGACAGCCATACTAGTGAAGCTTTCTTT
CDR3 protein: CSARGDSHTSEAFF

clone size: .
D gene: .
V gene: TRBV12-3/TRBV12-4
J gene: TRBJ2-1
CDR3 DNA: TGTGCCAGCAGACGCGCTTTGGCATACTACAATGAGCAGTTCTTC
CDR3 protein: CASRRALAYYNEQFF

clone size: many
D gene: .
V gene: TRBV5-1
J gene: TRBJ2-7
CDR3 DNA: TGCGCCAGCAGCTTTTCCCCACAGCGACCCTCCTACGAGCAGTACTTC
CDR3 protein: CASSFSPQRPSYEQYF

clone size: many
D gene: .
V gene: TRBV10-3
J gene: TRBJ2-7
CDR3 DNA: TGTGCCATCAGCCAGGAAGCCTACGAGCAGTACTTC
CDR3 protein: CAISQEAYEQYF

clone size: many
D gene: TRBD2
V gene: TRBV10-3
J gene: TRBJ2-1
CDR3 DNA: TGTGCCATCGGAGTGGGGACTAGCGGGAGTGTTTCCTACAATGAGCAGTTCTTC
CDR3 protein: CAIGVGTSGSVSYNEQFF

clone size: few
D gene: TRBD1
V gene: TRBV5-1
J gene: TRBJ2-7
CDR3 DNA: TGCGCCAGCAGCTCTTCGCAAGGACAGGGGATGGAGCAGTACTTC
CDR3 protein: CASSSSQGQGMEQYF

clone size: .
D gene: TRBD2
V gene: TRBV20-1
J gene: TRBJ2-7
CDR3 DNA: TGCAGTGCTAGAAAGAGACTAGCGGGACGGTACGAGCAGTACTTC
CDR3 protein: CSARKRLAGRYEQYF

clone size: few
D gene: .
V gene: TRBV5-1
J gene: TRBJ2-5
CDR3 DNA: TGCGCCAGCAGCTTTGGCAGGGGAGAGACCCAGTACTTC
CDR3 protein: CASSFGRGETQYF

clone size: .
D gene: TRBD2
V gene: TRBV27
J gene: TRBJ2-5
CDR3 DNA: TGTGCCAGCAGTCGGACTAGCTCTTTGGGAGAGACCCAGTACTTC
CDR3 protein: CASSRTSSLGETQYF

clone size: many
D gene: .
V gene: TRBV29-1
J gene: TRBJ2-1
CDR3 DNA: TGCAGCGCCCTTGATCCTAAAGAGGGTGATGAGCAGTTCTTC
CDR3 protein: CSALDPKEGDEQFF

clone size: many
D gene: .
V gene: TRBV10-2
J gene: TRBJ2-7
CDR3 DNA: TGCGCCAGCAGTGGTCTCCGTTACTACGAGCAGTACTTC
CDR3 protein: CASSGLRYYEQYF

clone size: many
D gene: TRBD2
V gene: TRBV20-1
J gene: TRBJ2-2
CDR3 DNA: TGCAGTGCTAGAGAGAGGCGGGAGACTGGGGAGCTGTTTTTT
CDR3 protein: CSARERRETGELFF

clone size: .
D gene: .
V gene: TRBV3-1
J gene: TRBJ2-7
CDR3 DNA: TGTGCCAGCAGCCAAGCGGGGCAGCGGGACGAGCAGTACTTC
CDR3 protein: CASSQAGQRDEQYF

clone size: .
D gene: .
V gene: TRBV6-5
J gene: TRBJ1-4
CDR3 DNA: TGTGCCAGCAGTTACTCGACAGCAACTAATGAAAAACTGTTTTTT
CDR3 protein: CASSYSTATNEKLFF

clone size: many
D gene: TRBD2
V gene: TRBV27
J gene: TRBJ2-5
CDR3 DNA: TGTGCCAGCAGTAGGACTAGCGGGAGCTTATGGGAGACCCAGTACTTC
CDR3 protein: CASSRTSGSLWETQYF

clone size: .
D gene: TRBD2
V gene: TRBV3-1
J gene: TRBJ2-1
CDR3 DNA: TGTGCCAGCAGCCAAGATTTGGGACTAGCGGAGACGGAGCAGTTCTTC
CDR3 protein: CASSQDLGLAETEQFF

clone size: .
D gene: TRBD1
V gene: TRBV20-1
J gene: TRBJ1-2
CDR3 DNA: TGCAGTGCTAGAGAGCGGACAGGATATGGCTACACCTTC
CDR3 protein: CSARERTGYGYTF

clone size: many
D gene: .
V gene: TRBV10-3
J gene: TRBJ1-6
CDR3 DNA: TGTGCCATCAGTGAGAGTGGGCAGTTCTATAATTCACCCCTCCACTTT
CDR3 protein: CAISESGQFYNSPLHF

clone size: few
D gene: TRBD2
V gene: TRBV28
J gene: TRBJ2-6
CDR3 DNA: TGTGCCTGCGCGGGGGGTGGGGCCAACGTCCTGACTTTC
CDR3 protein: CACAGGGANVLTF

clone size: once
D gene: .
V gene: TRBV20-1
J gene: TRBJ1-2
CDR3 DNA: TGCAGTGCTAGGGTTCCAGGGATAGTAGCTAACTATGGCTACACCTTC
CDR3 protein: CSARVPGIVANYGYTF

clone size: .
D gene: TRBD1
V gene: TRBV11-1
J gene: TRBJ1-4
CDR3 DNA: TGTGCCAGCAGCTTCGTCCCGGGACAGGGACCAACTAATGAAAAACTGTTTTTT
CDR3 protein: CASSFVPGQGPTNEKLFF

clone size: .
D gene: .
V gene: TRBV5-6
J gene: TRBJ2-1
CDR3 DNA: TGTGCCAGCAGGAGTACCTTGGACAGATTGATGAATAGCGTTGTCAATGAGCAGTTCTTC
CDR3 protein: CASRSTLDRLMNSVVNEQFF

clone size: few
D gene: .
V gene: TRBV5-1
J gene: TRBJ2-1
CDR3 DNA: TGCGCCAGCAGCTTGGTTTATGATGAGCAGTTCTTC
CDR3 protein: CASSLVYDEQFF

clone size: .
D gene: .
V gene: TRBV9
J gene: TRBJ1-1
CDR3 DNA: TGTGCCAGCAGCGTTGAATACAGGGCGACGAACACTGAAGCTTTCTTT
CDR3 protein: CASSVEYRATNTEAFF

clone size: many
D gene: TRBD2
V gene: TRBV4-2
J gene: TRBJ2-7
CDR3 DNA: TGTGCCAGCAGCCGGGTCGGCGGGACTAGCTCCTACGAGCAGTACTTC
CDR3 protein: CASSRVGGTSSYEQYF